A single sample is the source of the 31 T cell receptor beta chains below, sequenced in a study of blood T cell repertoires in COVID-19 (dated by TCRdb to about 2020). The method was the immunoSEQ multiplex PCR assay. Here the immuneACCESS table is served through TCRdb, limited to in-frame sequences with V and J called. Missing clones are a known gap in these copies; in checked studies unresolved V genes cover under half, and the rest lacks a known reason. This sample lists more than 150,000 clones; 80% to 90% were detected once. About a fifth of the sample is held by the ten biggest clonotypes. The source material was peripheral blood. The source is a man between 65 and 85 years old with active or convalescent COVID-19.

The chain has TRBV5-8 and TRBJ1-5; D is unclear. Germline CDR1 SGHTS, CDR2 YDEGEE. The CDR3 extends over 13 amino acids. Trimming stripped 8 bases from V and 3 bases from J, with 12 bases between. The CDR3 DNA follows: TGTGCCAGTCGGAGAGGTTACAATCAGCCCCAGCATTTT. It encodes CASRRGYNQPQHF.

The chain links TRBV7-9 to TRBJ2-7; D is possibly TRBD2 (5 bases). The CDR3 is 14 residues long. Trimming took off 5 bases at V and 0 bases at J, with 11 bases between the two ends. The germline V gene encodes CDR1 SEHNR and CDR2 FQNEAQ (reference sequence). DNA of the CDR3: TGTGCCAGCAGCCCCTACGGGATCTCCTACGAGCAGTACTTC. It yields the protein CASSPYGISYEQYF.

V and J are TRBV18 and TRBJ2-7; 12 nucleotides match TRBD2. The CDR3 loop spans 14 amino acids. In germline, CDR1 is KGHSH, CDR2 LQKENI. V shed 6 bases and J 6 bases; nucleotides not matched to a gene: 6. The DNA of the CDR3 is TGTGCCAGCTCCGAGACTAGCGGGGGCGGCGAGCAGTACTTC. As protein: CASSETSGGGEQYF.

The rearrangement links TRBV4-3 to TRBJ2-2; 9 nucleotides agree with TRBD2. CDR1 is LGHNA and CDR2 is YSLEER in the germline V gene. V was pared by 2 bases and J by 0 bases, with 7 bases of the junction left unmatched. This CDR3 comprises 18 residues. DNA for the CDR3: TGCGCCAGCAGCCAACAAATAGCGGGGGCGTCGAACACCGGGGAGCTGTTTTTT. Translated, it gives CASSQQIAGASNTGELFF.

The rearrangement joins TRBV5-1 to TRBJ1-1; 10 bases map to TRBD1. This CDR3 is 18 amino acids long. Germline CDR1 reads SGHRS; CDR2 reads YFSETQ. With 0 bases clipped from V and 6 bases from J, the junction kept 14 bases outside the gene matches. The CDR3 is CASSLGAGQGNVGAEAFF. The CDR3 DNA sequence: TGCGCCAGCAGCTTGGGTGCGGGACAGGGGAACGTTGGCGCTGAAGCTTTCTTT.

The genes are TRBV6-5 and TRBJ1-2, with TRBD1 as a possible D gene (6 bases). CDR3 length: 16 amino acids. Looked up from germline, CDR1 is MNHEY and CDR2 is SVGAGI. Trimming shortened V by 0 bases and J by 3 bases, and 14 bases separated the two germline ends. The DNA of the CDR3 is TGTGCCAGCAGTTACTCGACGAGCGGGGGCCACTATGGCTACACCTTC. Protein: CASSYSTSGGHYGYTF.

In this sample, this clone turned up a few times. The chain uses TRBV19 and TRBJ2-7; TRBD1 is a possible D gene (5 bases). The length of the CDR3 is 15 residues. The V end lost 2 bases, the J end lost 4 bases, and 15 bases lay between the germline ends. Germline values: CDR1 LNHDA, CDR2 SQIVND (reference sequence). CDR3 sequence reads: CASSIQVGAPYEQYF. CDR3 bases: TGTGCCAGTAGTATACAAGTAGGGGCACCGTACGAGCAGTACTTC.

The chain uses TRBV6-2 or TRBV6-3 and TRBJ2-5; a weak D match, TRBD1 (5 bases). The CDR3 loop spans 14 amino acids. Trimming removed 5 bases at V and 2 bases at J, with 12 bases between. Germline-derived CDR1 and CDR2 are MNHEY and SVGEGT. DNA for the CDR3: TGTGCCAGCAGTACCCAGGGTCAACAAGAGACCCAGTACTTC. Protein: CASSTQGQQETQYF.

The gene calls are TRBV19 and TRBJ1-5; TRBD1 agrees at 7 bases. J gave up 6 bases and V 1 base, and 15 bases lay outside the gene matches. This CDR3 is 18 amino acids long. Germline loops: CDR1 LNHDA, CDR2 SQIVND (reference sequence). CDR3 sequence (DNA): TGTGCCAGTAGTATAGGGCAGAGACGTGACAGGGCAACTCAGCCCCAGCATTTT. Encoded protein: CASSIGQRRDRATQPQHF.

The V and J genes are TRBV2 and TRBJ2-7; 7 positions match TRBD2. Per the germline V gene, CDR1 is SNHLY and CDR2 is FYNNEI. This CDR3 contains 15 residues. V dropped 6 bases and J dropped 6; count of bases not matched to a gene: 14. The CDR3 DNA reads TGTGCCAGCAGCCTCTGGGAGGGCCTGCTGGGCGAGCAGTACTTC. Protein sequence: CASSLWEGLLGEQYF.

This clone was detected once. The chain has TRBV5-4 and TRBJ1-2; TRBD1 matches at 8 bases. Unmatched junction bases numbered 12, after V lost 5 bases and J lost 6 bases. The CDR3 totals 15 residues. Germline V CDR1 and CDR2: SGHNT, YYREEE (reference sequence). The CDR3 DNA reads TGTGCCAGCAGGCCAGGGGACAGGCATCTCCATGGCTACACCTTC. It is translated as CASRPGDRHLHGYTF.

The chain is built from TRBV9 and TRBJ2-1, with 8 bases aligning to TRBD1. The CDR3 is 18 amino acids. Trimming cost V 0 bases and J 0 bases; bases outside gene matches: 8. Germline values: CDR1 SGDLS, CDR2 YYNGEE. The CDR3 sequence is CASSVGAGTGVSYNEQFF. The DNA for the CDR3 is TGTGCCAGCAGCGTAGGGGCCGGGACAGGCGTCTCCTACAATGAGCAGTTCTTC.

V gene TRBV6-5 combines with J gene TRBJ2-7, with D maybe TRBD2 (6 bases). The germline gives CDR1 MNHEY, CDR2 SVGAGI. The V end was cut by 6 bases, the J end by 4 bases, with 13 bases between. This CDR3 is 13 amino acids long. CDR3 loop: CASSRDWGYEQYF. In nucleotides, the CDR3 is TGTGCCAGCAGCCGGGACTGGGGGTACGAGCAGTACTTC.

This clone was detected once. The chain joins TRBV19 to TRBJ1-2; D might be TRBD1 (6 bases). Germline V gene sequence: CDR1 LNHDA, CDR2 SQIVND (reference sequence). Deletions cut 6 bases from V and 3 bases from J, with 11 bases between. CDR3 length equals 13 residues. The chain's CDR3 is CASRMDSHYGYTF. For the CDR3, the DNA is TGTGCCAGTAGGATGGACAGCCACTATGGCTACACCTTC. Drawing the rest from reference TRBV19 and TRBJ1-2, the complete variable domain is DGGITQSPKYLFRKEGQNVTLSCEQNLNHDAMYWYRQDPGQGLRLIYYSQIVNDFQKGDIAEGYSVSREKKESFPLTVTSAQKNPTAFYLCASRMDSHYGYTFGSGTRLTVV.

The V gene is TRBV2, the J gene TRBJ2-1, with a tentative D call TRBD2 (6 bases). CDR1 is SNHLY and CDR2 is FYNNEI in the germline V gene. Deletions cut 11 bases from V and 7 bases from J, with 15 bases between. The CDR3 totals 12 residues. The CDR3 loop reads CAQRVGENEQFF. The CDR3 nucleotides are TGTGCCCAGCGGGTTGGGGAAAATGAGCAGTTCTTC.

This chain joins TRBV30 and TRBJ1-1; tentative D call: TRBD1 (5 bases). There are 14 residues in the CDR3. Germline CDR1 and CDR2: GTSNPN and SVGIG (reference sequence). V was trimmed by 5 bases and J by 5 bases, leaving 18 bases between them. As DNA, the CDR3 is TGTGCCTGGGGGAGGGGTCAAGGGAGGACTGAAGCTTTCTTT. Protein sequence: CAWGRGQGRTEAFF.

In this sample, this clone turned up once. The chain links TRBV18 to TRBJ2-7, with D unclear. V lost 6 bases and J 0 bases, leaving 15 bases between the germline ends. Germline V gene data show CDR1 as KGHSH and CDR2 as LQKENI. The CDR3 is made up of 15 amino acids. CDR3 nucleotides: TGTGCCAGCTCCCGCCGCCAGAGGAGCTCCTACGAGCAGTACTTC. Encoded protein: CASSRRQRSSYEQYF.

The J gene is TRBJ1-5, the V gene TRBV27, with 7 nucleotides matching TRBD1. Germline CDR1 and CDR2: MNHEY and SMNVEV (reference sequence). The CDR3 loop spans 15 amino acids. Trimming removed 2 bases from V and 3 bases from J; junction bases left unmatched: 4. The CDR3 region is CASSLRDSFNQPQHF. The CDR3 DNA reads TGTGCCAGCAGTTTACGGGACAGTTTCAATCAGCCCCAGCATTTT.

The V gene is TRBV4-3, the J gene TRBJ2-3; 8 bases are shared with TRBD1. The CDR3 has 18 amino acids. The germline gives CDR1 LGHNA, CDR2 YSLEER. Trimming at V came to 0 bases and at J to 1 base, leaving 9 bases not matched to a gene. The CDR3 loop reads CASSQDLAGGRGTDTQYF. In DNA form, the CDR3 reads TGCGCCAGCAGCCAAGATCTCGCAGGGGGCCGTGGCACAGATACGCAGTATTTT.

The chain uses TRBV29-1 and TRBJ1-1; perhaps TRBD1 as D (6 bases). CDR1 SQVTM and CDR2 ANQGSEA come from the germline V gene. V lost 7 bases, J lost 0 bases, and 12 bases lay in between. This CDR3 is built from 13 residues. The DNA for the CDR3 is TGCAGCGCCGGGAGGGACATGAACACTGAAGCTTTCTTT. This codes for CSAGRDMNTEAFF.

This clone came up once. J is TRBJ1-2 and V is TRBV12-3 or TRBV12-4; D remains unclear. Deletions cut 6 bases from V and 5 bases from J, with 10 bases between. CDR3 size: 12 residues. CDR3 nucleotides: TGTGCCAGCAGCCCCTCGCAGTATGGCTACACCTTC. This gives the protein CASSPSQYGYTF.

Here the CDR3 reads CAIGRPQGNTGELFF. DNA for the CDR3: TGTGCCATCGGGAGGCCCCAGGGGAACACCGGGGAGCTGTTTTTT. This chain uses TRBV10-3 with TRBJ2-2; perhaps TRBD2 as D (6 bases). The V end lost 8 bases, the J end lost 1 base, and 14 bases lay between the germline ends. The germline CDR1 and CDR2 sequences are ENHRY and SYGVKD. This CDR3 region has 15 residues.

V usage is TRBV5-1 and J usage is TRBJ2-5; 8 bases map to TRBD1. Looked up from germline, CDR1 is SGHRS and CDR2 is YFSETQ. Trimming at V came to 3 bases and at J to 4 bases, leaving 8 bases not matched to a gene. The CDR3 sequence is 15 residues long. In DNA, the CDR3 is TGCGCCAGCAGCTCCGGGACAGGCCTGGGAGAGACCCAGTACTTC. Its translation is CASSSGTGLGETQYF.

The chain recombines TRBV5-1 with TRBJ1-5; no clear D. Deletions cut 0 bases from V and 7 bases from J, with 8 bases between. The CDR3 is made up of 13 amino acids. Germline CDR1 and CDR2: SGHRS and YFSETQ. The CDR3, as DNA: TGCGCCAGCAGCTTGGCTCCGGGGCAGCCCCAGCATTTT. Encoded protein: CASSLAPGQPQHF.

The chain links TRBV2 to TRBJ1-2; D perhaps matches TRBD1 (6 bases). V lost 1 base, J lost 2 bases, and 8 bases lay in between. Germline V gene data show CDR1 as SNHLY and CDR2 as FYNNEI. The CDR3 runs to 14 residues. CDR3 residues: CASSEGDRNYGYTF. In nucleotides, the CDR3 is TGTGCCAGCAGTGAAGGTGACAGGAACTATGGCTACACCTTC.

This clone was detected a few times. This chain connects TRBV5-1 to TRBJ1-4, with no clear D. This CDR3 comprises 16 residues. Per germline, CDR1 SGHRS and CDR2 YFSETQ. The V gene lost 0 bases and the J gene lost 0 bases, with 9 bases spanning the gap. The CDR3: CASSLVSGPTNEKLFF. The CDR3, as DNA: TGCGCCAGCAGCTTGGTCTCTGGGCCAACTAATGAAAAACTGTTTTTT.

V and J are TRBV4-3 and TRBJ1-2; D is ambiguous. The CDR3 length is 15 residues. Trimming left V 0 bases short and J 5 bases short, with 13 bases between. Germline V gives CDR1 LGHNA, CDR2 YSLEER. CDR3 region: CASSQDRKPRYGYTF. In nucleotides, the CDR3 is TGCGCCAGCAGCCAAGATCGAAAGCCGAGGTATGGCTACACCTTC.

The CDR3 nucleotides are TGTGCCAGCAGCCAAGGAGCGCAGGGCTACTATGGCTACACCTTC. Amino acids: CASSQGAQGYYGYTF. The V and J genes are TRBV3-1 (or the pseudogene TRBV3-2) and TRBJ1-2, with D perhaps matching TRBD1 (5 bases). There are 15 residues in the CDR3. Trimming shortened V by 1 base and J by 3 bases, and 12 bases separated the two germline ends. Germline CDR1 LGHDT, CDR2 YNNKEL (reference sequence).

This chain links TRBV6-5 with TRBJ1-4; D unresolved. The CDR3 loop spans 15 amino acids. Germline V lookup: CDR1 MNHEY, CDR2 SVGAGI. The germline V and J ends were trimmed by 0 bases and 0 bases, with 5 bases remaining between them. CDR3 nucleotides: TGTGCCAGCAGTTACTCGACATCAACTAATGAAAAACTGTTTTTT. Residues: CASSYSTSTNEKLFF.

V usage is TRBV28 and J usage is TRBJ2-7; 7 nucleotides line up with TRBD2. Trimming took 6 bases from V and 2 from J; bases not matched to a gene: 13. This CDR3 has 16 amino acids. Germline V CDR1 and CDR2: MDHEN, SYDVKM. The CDR3 loop reads CASSLPERGVTYEQYF. The CDR3 nucleotides read TGTGCCAGCAGCCTCCCTGAGCGGGGAGTCACCTACGAGCAGTACTTC.

The genes are TRBV29-1 and TRBJ1-1; a weak D match, TRBD1 (6 bases). V lost 7 bases and J lost 1, with 13 bases in between. Germline lookup yields CDR1 SQVTM and CDR2 ANQGSEA. CDR3 size: 13 residues. CDR3 in amino acids: CSAVGQPNTEAFF. CDR3 coding DNA: TGCAGCGCTGTAGGACAGCCGAACACTGAAGCTTTCTTT.